A single sample gave rise to the 9 T cell receptor beta chains below, sequenced in a study of OX40 agonist ivuxolimab in advanced cancers. Clones were read by immunoSEQ multiplex PCR, and TCRdb kept only the in-frame ones, dropping some. The sample shows about 48,000 clones, 84% of them seen only once. Specimen: CD4+ or CD8+ T cells sorted from blood, collected in a trial of the OX40 agonist ivuxolimab. The receptor set was obtained from an adult with an advanced solid tumor such as melanoma, head and neck, liver or kidney cancer.

The chain couples TRBV7-9 to TRBJ1-1, with 7 bases aligning to TRBD1. Trimming cost V 5 bases and J 5 bases; bases outside gene matches: 5. The CDR3 is made up of 13 amino acids. Per the germline V gene, CDR1 is SEHNR and CDR2 is FQNEAQ (reference sequence). The CDR3 region has the DNA TGTGCCAGCAGCCAGGCAGGGGGGACTGAAGCTTTCTTT. Its protein product is CASSQAGGTEAFF.

The chain uses TRBV9 and TRBJ1-2; D call uncertain. Germline-derived CDR1 and CDR2 are SGDLS and YYNGEE. The ends were cut back, 4 bases at V and 1 base at J, with 11 bases in the middle. CDR3 size: 14 residues. DNA for the CDR3: TGTGCCAGCAGCCGTAGTGGCGGTAACTATGGCTACACCTTC. This codes for CASSRSGGNYGYTF.

This chain connects TRBV5-1 to TRBJ2-1, with D perhaps matching TRBD1 (5 bases). CDR1 SGHRS and CDR2 YFSETQ come from the germline V gene. The V end lost 1 base, the J end lost 6 bases, and 14 bases lay between the germline ends. The CDR3 extends over 15 amino acids. CDR3 in amino acids: CASSLFNQGRNEQFF. The DNA of the CDR3 is TGCGCCAGCAGCTTGTTTAACCAGGGCCGCAATGAGCAGTTCTTC.

This clone came up once. As DNA, the CDR3 is TGTGCCAGCAGCCTAGGACAGGGCCTTCACCAAGAGACCCAGTACTTC. This sequence encodes CASSLGQGLHQETQYF. The chain recombines TRBV7-3 with TRBJ2-5, with 8 bases fitting TRBD1. This CDR3 is built from 16 residues. The V gene end was trimmed by 5 bases and the J gene end by 0 bases; junction bases not matched to a gene: 8. The germline gives CDR1 SGHTA, CDR2 FQGTGA.

This clone was seen a single time. The J gene is TRBJ1-2, the V gene TRBV25-1, with TRBD1 identical over 9 bases. Trimming removed 4 bases from V and 4 bases from J; junction bases left unmatched: 13. Germline loops: CDR1 MGHDK, CDR2 SYGVNS. This CDR3 is 17 amino acids long. In DNA, the CDR3 is TGTGCCAGCAGTGGCATGGGACAGGGCTCTCAAAGCTATGGCTACACCTTC. It specifies CASSGMGQGSQSYGYTF.

CDR3 loop: CASTWTAYTEAFF. CDR3 sequence (DNA): TGTGCCAGCACCTGGACAGCGTACACTGAAGCTTTCTTT. The V and J genes are TRBV6-5 and TRBJ1-1; tentative D call: TRBD1 (6 bases). The CDR3 has 13 amino acids. Trimming took 7 bases from V and 3 from J, leaving 12 bases between them. Germline CDR1 reads MNHEY; CDR2 reads SVGAGI.

This clone was seen more than once but under ten times. This chain links TRBV19 with TRBJ2-1, with TRBD2 matching 12 bases. The CDR3 is made up of 18 amino acids. V was pared by 7 bases and J by 7 bases, with 17 bases of the junction left unmatched. Looked up from germline, CDR1 is LNHDA and CDR2 is SQIVND (reference sequence). The DNA for the CDR3 is TGTGCCAGTAACGGATGGAGTTCGACTAGCGGGAGAAGGAATGAGCAGTTCTTC. Its protein is CASNGWSSTSGRRNEQFF. The variable domain in full, with the rest retrieved from reference TRBV19 and TRBJ2-1, is DGGITQSPKYLFRKEGQNVTLSCEQNLNHDAMYWYRQDPGQGLRLIYYSQIVNDFQKGDIAEGYSVSREKKESFPLTVTSAQKNPTAFYLCASNGWSSTSGRRNEQFFGPGTRLTVL.

The J gene is TRBJ1-2, the V gene TRBV5-6; D gene ambiguous. Trimming removed 2 bases at V and 8 bases at J, with 19 bases between. The CDR3 consists of 15 residues. In germline, CDR1 is SGHDT, CDR2 YYEEEE. The CDR3 DNA follows: TGTGCCAGCAGCTTAGAAATAGGCAGCAAGACAGGCTACACCTTC. Its protein product is CASSLEIGSKTGYTF.

V is TRBV10-3 and J is TRBJ2-1; 13 bases match TRBD2. The V and J ends lost 3 bases and 5 bases, in that order; junction bases with no gene match: 4. Germline loops: CDR1 ENHRY, CDR2 SYGVKD. This CDR3 comprises 16 residues. The CDR3 spells CAISETGLAGNNEQFF. CDR3 nucleotide sequence: TGTGCCATCAGTGAAACGGGACTAGCGGGGAACAATGAGCAGTTCTTC.